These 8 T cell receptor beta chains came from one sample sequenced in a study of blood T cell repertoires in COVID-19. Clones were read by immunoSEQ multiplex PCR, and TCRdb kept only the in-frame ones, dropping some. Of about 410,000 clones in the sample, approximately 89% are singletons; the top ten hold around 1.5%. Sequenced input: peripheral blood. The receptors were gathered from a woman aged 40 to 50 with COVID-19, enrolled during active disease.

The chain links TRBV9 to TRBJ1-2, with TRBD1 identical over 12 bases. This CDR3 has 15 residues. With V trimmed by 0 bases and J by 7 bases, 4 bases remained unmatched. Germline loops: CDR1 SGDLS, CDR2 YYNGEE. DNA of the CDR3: TGTGCCAGCAGCGTAGACGGGACAGGGGGCGGTGGCTACACCTTC. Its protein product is CASSVDGTGGGGYTF.

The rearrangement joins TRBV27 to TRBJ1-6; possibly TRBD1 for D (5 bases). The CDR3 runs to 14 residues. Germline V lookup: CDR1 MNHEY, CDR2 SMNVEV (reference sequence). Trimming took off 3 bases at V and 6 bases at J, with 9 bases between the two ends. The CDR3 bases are TGTGCCAGCAGTTTTGAGACAGCTAATTCACCCCTCCACTTT. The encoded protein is CASSFETANSPLHF.

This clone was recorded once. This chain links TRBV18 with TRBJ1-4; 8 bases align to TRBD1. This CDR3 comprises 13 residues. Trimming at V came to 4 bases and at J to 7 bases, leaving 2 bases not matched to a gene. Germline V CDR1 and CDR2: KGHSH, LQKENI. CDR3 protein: CASSLGTGEKLFF. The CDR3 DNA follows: TGTGCCAGCTCACTGGGGACAGGTGAAAAACTGTTTTTT.

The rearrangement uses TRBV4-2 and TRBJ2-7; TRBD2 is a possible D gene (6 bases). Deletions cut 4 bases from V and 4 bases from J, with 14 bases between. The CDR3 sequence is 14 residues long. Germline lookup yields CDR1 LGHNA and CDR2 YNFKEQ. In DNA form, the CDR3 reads TGTGCCAGCAGCCCTATGGGACTTACGTACGAGCAGTACTTC. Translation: CASSPMGLTYEQYF.

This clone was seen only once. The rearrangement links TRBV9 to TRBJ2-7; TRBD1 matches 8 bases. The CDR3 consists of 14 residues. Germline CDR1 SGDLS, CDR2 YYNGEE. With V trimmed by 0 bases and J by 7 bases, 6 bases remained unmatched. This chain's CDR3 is CASSVGGQALEQYF. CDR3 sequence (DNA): TGTGCCAGCAGCGTAGGGGGACAGGCCCTGGAGCAGTACTTC.

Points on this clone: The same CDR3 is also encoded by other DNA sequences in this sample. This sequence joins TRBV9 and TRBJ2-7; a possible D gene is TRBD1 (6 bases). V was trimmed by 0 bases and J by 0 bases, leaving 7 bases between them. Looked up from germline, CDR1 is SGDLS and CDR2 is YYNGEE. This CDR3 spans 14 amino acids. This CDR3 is CASSVEQGSYEQYF. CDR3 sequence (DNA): TGTGCCAGCAGCGTAGAACAGGGCTCCTACGAGCAGTACTTC.

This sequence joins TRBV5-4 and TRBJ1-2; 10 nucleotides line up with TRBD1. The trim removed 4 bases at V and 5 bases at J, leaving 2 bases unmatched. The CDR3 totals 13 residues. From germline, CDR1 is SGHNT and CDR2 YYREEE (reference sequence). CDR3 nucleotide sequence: TGTGCCAGCAGCGGGGGACAGGGGTATGGCTACACCTTC. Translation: CASSGGQGYGYTF.

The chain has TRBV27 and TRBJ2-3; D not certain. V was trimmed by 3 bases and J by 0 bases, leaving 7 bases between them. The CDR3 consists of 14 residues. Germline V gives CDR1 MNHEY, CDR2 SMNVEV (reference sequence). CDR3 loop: CASSLARSTDTQYF. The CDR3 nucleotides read TGTGCCAGCAGTTTGGCCCGCAGCACAGATACGCAGTATTTT.